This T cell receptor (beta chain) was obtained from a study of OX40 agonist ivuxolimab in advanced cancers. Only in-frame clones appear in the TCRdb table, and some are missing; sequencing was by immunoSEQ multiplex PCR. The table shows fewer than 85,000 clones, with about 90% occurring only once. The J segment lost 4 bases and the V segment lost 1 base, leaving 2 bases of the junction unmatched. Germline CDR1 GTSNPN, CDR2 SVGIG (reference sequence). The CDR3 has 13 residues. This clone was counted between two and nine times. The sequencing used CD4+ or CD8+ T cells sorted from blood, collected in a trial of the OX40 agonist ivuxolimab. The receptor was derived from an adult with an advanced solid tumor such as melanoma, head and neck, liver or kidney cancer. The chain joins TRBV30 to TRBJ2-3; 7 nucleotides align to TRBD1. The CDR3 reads CAWSEGTADTQYF. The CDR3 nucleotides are TGTGCCTGGAGTGAAGGGACAGCAGATACGCAGTATTTT.